The rows below give T cell receptor beta chains drawn from one sample of a study of PD-L1 blockade in urothelial cancer. The protocol was immunoSEQ multiplex PCR, while the TCRdb copy is restricted to in-frame clones and leaves out a portion. There are under 55,000 clones in the sample; 75% to 90% occur only once, and about 6% lies in the top ten. The source was PBMCs, collected around atezolizumab (anti-PD-L1) treatment. These TCRs come from a man aged 35 to 55 with urothelial cancer. Both conserved end residues are part of each CDR3. The D gene is left open where the match is weak. A clone size is listed for some rows: how often the clone was seen (once, few, many), or a class if it is expanded.

D gene: TRBD1; V gene: TRBV18; CDR3 length: 14; J gene: TRBJ1-2; clone size: NA; CDR3 protein: CASSPGQGAAGYTF; CDR3 DNA: TGTGCCAGCTCACCGGGACAGGGGGCGGCTGGCTACACCTTC
D gene: NA; V gene: TRBV6-1; CDR3 length: 15; J gene: TRBJ2-1; clone size: NA; CDR3 protein: CASSEGLTPYNEQFF; CDR3 DNA: TGTGCCAGCAGTGAAGGGCTTACCCCCTACAATGAGCAGTTCTTC
D gene: NA; V gene: TRBV4-3; CDR3 length: 15; J gene: TRBJ1-1; clone size: NA; CDR3 protein: CASSRTGSPNTEAFF; CDR3 DNA: TGCGCCAGCAGCCGAACAGGGTCGCCGAACACTGAAGCTTTCTTT
D gene: NA; V gene: TRBV5-1; CDR3 length: 14; J gene: TRBJ2-7; clone size: NA; CDR3 protein: CASSLSRVAYEQYF; CDR3 DNA: TGCGCCAGCAGCTTGAGCAGGGTTGCCTACGAGCAGTACTTC
D gene: NA; V gene: TRBV30; CDR3 length: 16; J gene: TRBJ1-1; clone size: once; CDR3 protein: CAWSVNGWQGLDRAFF; CDR3 DNA: TGTGCCTGGAGTGTAAATGGTTGGCAGGGTCTCGATCGGGCTTTCTTT
D gene: TRBD2; V gene: TRBV5-1; CDR3 length: 14; J gene: TRBJ2-7; clone size: NA; CDR3 protein: CASSLGLAGGQQYF; CDR3 DNA: TGCGCCAGCAGCTTGGGATTAGCGGGAGGACAGCAGTACTTC
D gene: NA; V gene: TRBV4-1; CDR3 length: 13; J gene: TRBJ1-2; clone size: NA; CDR3 protein: CASSQELNYGYTF; CDR3 DNA: TGCGCCAGCAGCCAAGAACTAAATTATGGCTACACCTTC
D gene: NA; V gene: TRBV18; CDR3 length: 13; J gene: TRBJ2-2; clone size: NA; CDR3 protein: CASSPAQTGELFF; CDR3 DNA: TGTGCCAGCTCACCGGCCCAGACCGGGGAGCTGTTTTTT
D gene: NA; V gene: TRBV7-4; CDR3 length: 15; J gene: TRBJ1-5; clone size: NA; CDR3 protein: CALPRGPYSNQPQHF; CDR3 DNA: TGTGCCCTACCTCGAGGGCCTTATAGCAATCAGCCCCAGCATTTT
D gene: NA; V gene: TRBV28; CDR3 length: 13; J gene: TRBJ2-5; clone size: once; CDR3 protein: CASSRLAGETQYF; CDR3 DNA: TGTGCCAGCAGCCGCCTGGCAGGGGAGACCCAGTACTTC
D gene: NA; V gene: TRBV5-4; CDR3 length: 17; J gene: TRBJ2-6; clone size: NA; CDR3 protein: CASSLPGRDSGANVLTF; CDR3 DNA: TGTGCCAGCAGCTTGCCTGGCAGGGACTCTGGGGCCAACGTCCTGACTTTC
D gene: NA; V gene: TRBV7-3; CDR3 length: 13; J gene: TRBJ2-5; clone size: NA; CDR3 protein: CASSSDSGETQYF; CDR3 DNA: TGTGCCAGCAGCTCTGACAGTGGAGAGACCCAGTACTTC
D gene: NA; V gene: TRBV9; CDR3 length: 13; J gene: TRBJ2-3; clone size: NA; CDR3 protein: CASSGVRGTTQYF; CDR3 DNA: TGTGCCAGCAGCGGTGTGCGCGGGACCACGCAGTATTTT
D gene: NA; V gene: TRBV10-2; CDR3 length: 13; J gene: TRBJ2-5; clone size: NA; CDR3 protein: CASRELIQETQYF; CDR3 DNA: TGCGCCAGCAGGGAGCTTATCCAAGAGACCCAGTACTTC
D gene: TRBD1; V gene: TRBV7-8; CDR3 length: 14; J gene: TRBJ1-5; clone size: NA; CDR3 protein: CASSSRTGRGPQHF; CDR3 DNA: TGTGCCAGCAGCTCAAGGACAGGCCGGGGGCCCCAGCATTTT
D gene: NA; V gene: TRBV29-1; CDR3 length: 11; J gene: TRBJ2-1; clone size: NA; CDR3 protein: CSVGYSNEQFF; CDR3 DNA: TGCAGCGTGGGCTATTCCAATGAGCAGTTCTTC
D gene: NA; V gene: TRBV30; CDR3 length: 14; J gene: TRBJ2-7; clone size: NA; CDR3 protein: CAWSGLGEAYEQYF; CDR3 DNA: TGTGCCTGGAGTGGGTTAGGGGAGGCCTACGAGCAGTACTTC
D gene: NA; V gene: TRBV29-1; CDR3 length: 11; J gene: TRBJ2-2; clone size: NA; CDR3 protein: CSVQDTGELFF; CDR3 DNA: TGCAGCGTTCAGGACACCGGGGAGCTGTTTTTT
D gene: TRBD2; V gene: TRBV9; CDR3 length: 17; J gene: TRBJ2-6; clone size: once; CDR3 protein: CASSVGGRQGGANVLTF; CDR3 DNA: TGTGCCAGCAGCGTCGGCGGGAGGCAAGGTGGGGCCAACGTCCTGACTTTC
D gene: NA; V gene: TRBV28; CDR3 length: 12; J gene: TRBJ1-2; clone size: NA; CDR3 protein: CASSPPGFGYTF; CDR3 DNA: TGTGCCAGCAGTCCTCCAGGGTTTGGCTACACCTTC
D gene: NA; V gene: TRBV5-1; CDR3 length: 14; J gene: TRBJ2-7; clone size: NA; CDR3 protein: CASRTTPSSYEQYF; CDR3 DNA: TGCGCCAGCAGGACAACACCCAGCTCCTACGAGCAGTACTTC
D gene: TRBD1; V gene: TRBV7-9; CDR3 length: 15; J gene: TRBJ2-3; clone size: NA; CDR3 protein: CASSSGQGASDTQYF; CDR3 DNA: TGTGCCAGCAGCTCGGGACAGGGGGCATCAGATACGCAGTATTTT
D gene: NA; V gene: TRBV27; CDR3 length: 14; J gene: TRBJ1-1; clone size: NA; CDR3 protein: CASKSYPGQGEAFF; CDR3 DNA: TGTGCCAGCAAGTCCTACCCAGGGCAGGGTGAAGCTTTCTTT
D gene: TRBD2; V gene: TRBV2; CDR3 length: 17; J gene: TRBJ2-5; clone size: NA; CDR3 protein: CASSESSGSGAQETQYF; CDR3 DNA: TGTGCCAGCAGTGAATCTAGCGGGAGTGGCGCCCAAGAGACCCAGTACTTC
D gene: TRBD2; V gene: TRBV14; CDR3 length: 16; J gene: TRBJ2-1; clone size: few; CDR3 protein: CASSQSGRPSYNEQFF; CDR3 DNA: TGTGCCAGCAGCCAGAGCGGGAGGCCTTCCTACAATGAGCAGTTCTTC
D gene: TRBD2; V gene: TRBV7-9; CDR3 length: 17; J gene: TRBJ2-2; clone size: once; CDR3 protein: CASSKDPGLARVGELFF; CDR3 DNA: TGTGCCAGCAGCAAAGACCCGGGACTAGCGAGGGTGGGGGAGCTGTTTTTT
D gene: NA; V gene: TRBV7-9; CDR3 length: 14; J gene: TRBJ2-1; clone size: NA; CDR3 protein: CASSRQGPFNEQFF; CDR3 DNA: TGTGCCAGCAGCAGGCAGGGTCCCTTCAATGAGCAGTTCTTC
D gene: NA; V gene: TRBV19; CDR3 length: 11; J gene: TRBJ2-3; clone size: NA; CDR3 protein: CASSIEGGQYF; CDR3 DNA: TGTGCCAGTAGTATTGAGGGTGGGCAGTATTTT
D gene: NA; V gene: TRBV19; CDR3 length: 13; J gene: TRBJ1-5; clone size: NA; CDR3 protein: CASSMEGFQPQHF; CDR3 DNA: TGTGCCAGTAGTATGGAGGGTTTCCAGCCCCAGCATTTT
D gene: TRBD1; V gene: TRBV4-1; CDR3 length: 15; J gene: TRBJ1-2; clone size: NA; CDR3 protein: CASSQRAGGNYGYTF; CDR3 DNA: TGCGCCAGCAGCCAGAGGGCAGGGGGCAACTATGGCTACACCTTC
D gene: TRBD1; V gene: TRBV28; CDR3 length: 17; J gene: TRBJ2-3; clone size: few; CDR3 protein: CASSFSDRGSYTDTQYF; CDR3 DNA: TGTGCCAGCAGTTTTTCCGACAGGGGATCTTACACAGATACGCAGTATTTT
D gene: TRBD1; V gene: TRBV10-3; CDR3 length: 14; J gene: TRBJ2-4; clone size: NA; CDR3 protein: CAISGRGQGDIQYF; CDR3 DNA: TGTGCCATCAGTGGCCGGGGACAGGGGGACATTCAGTACTTC
D gene: TRBD1; V gene: TRBV30; CDR3 length: 15; J gene: TRBJ1-5; clone size: NA; CDR3 protein: CAWSGPTGPNQPQHF; CDR3 DNA: TGTGCCTGGAGTGGGCCGACAGGGCCTAATCAGCCCCAGCATTTT